Presented here are 5 T cell receptor beta chains from one specimen sequenced in a study of PD-1 blockade in classical Hodgkin lymphoma. There was relapse after autologous stem cell transplantation in every patient, and there was variation in brentuximab vedotin exposure. Method: immunoSEQ multiplex PCR; TCRdb's copy keeps in-frame clones and lacks some. The sample has more than 140,000 clones; about 81% are singletons. Sequenced material: peripheral blood mononuclear cells (PBMCs), taken before the second cycle of nivolumab. These receptors all stem from a human donor with classical Hodgkin lymphoma.

As DNA, the CDR3 is TGTGCCAGCAGTTACGGGGATTCCACTAATGAAAAACTGTTTTTT. It yields the protein CASSYGDSTNEKLFF. The rearrangement uses TRBV6-5 and TRBJ1-4; D not resolved. CDR3 length: 15 amino acids. Germline loops: CDR1 MNHEY, CDR2 SVGAGI. Between the trimmed V and J ends, which lost 2 bases and 2 bases, there was a span of 9 bases.

V and J are TRBV7-8 and TRBJ1-4; 8 nucleotides line up with TRBD1. The CDR3 consists of 18 residues. J was trimmed by 6 bases and V by 3 bases; bases with no gene match: 15. Germline V gene lookup returns CDR1 SGHVS and CDR2 FQNEAQ. The CDR3 spells CASSLRRTGKAAYEKLFF. For the CDR3, the DNA is TGTGCCAGCAGCTTGCGCCGGACAGGGAAGGCCGCTTATGAAAAACTGTTTTTT.

The chain links TRBV12-5 to TRBJ1-5; D is unresolved. Germline V gene data show CDR1 as LGHNT and CDR2 as FRNRAP. Trimming stripped 7 bases from V and 3 bases from J, with 19 bases between. The CDR3 is 16 residues long. The CDR3 DNA reads TGTGCTAGTGTCCCTGATGGCTGGGCCCCCAATCAGCCCCAGCATTTT. Translation: CASVPDGWAPNQPQHF.

V usage is TRBV5-1 and J usage is TRBJ2-7; D possibly corresponds to TRBD2 (6 bases). Germline V gene sequence: CDR1 SGHRS, CDR2 YFSETQ. The length of the CDR3 is 15 residues. With 0 bases removed from V and 2 bases from J, the gap between germline ends came to 12 bases. Here the CDR3 DNA reads TGCGCCAGCAGCTTGGTCGCGGGAAGAGCCTACGAGCAGTACTTC. Its protein is CASSLVAGRAYEQYF.

This clone occurred a few times. The V gene is TRBV9, the J gene TRBJ1-2; 9 bases fit TRBD1. This CDR3 region has 15 residues. CDR1 and CDR2 (germline): SGDLS, YYNGEE. The V and J ends lost 3 bases and 5 bases, in that order; junction bases with no gene match: 8. CDR3 in DNA: TGTGCCAGCAGCGCCAGCCCCGGGACAGGGTATGGCTACACCTTC. Its translation: CASSASPGTGYGYTF.